The TCR beta chain under discussion was sequenced for a study of shared clonotypes between healthy human individuals. Selected positively for CCR7 and CD45RO-negative, naive CD8 cells excluded terminally differentiated effector memory CD45RA+ cells. Germline V gives CDR1 SEHNR, CDR2 FQNEAQ (reference sequence). V lost 4 bases, J lost 0 bases, and 9 bases stayed unmatched. This CDR3 is 16 amino acids long. This table comes from immunoSEQ multiplex PCR, and its TCRdb copy is limited to in-frame clones, with some not included. This sample has approximately 2,200,000 clones, with about 93% found just once.

Sequencing used naive CD8+ T cells from PBMCs. The receptor was isolated from a man between 18 and 35 years old in good health. Some clones in this sample may be carry-over from other donors' samples. The J gene is TRBJ2-7, the V gene TRBV7-9; 7 nucleotides agree with TRBD1. CDR3 nucleotides: TGTGCCAGCAGCTCATCCGACAGGGACCCCTCCTACGAGCAGTACTTC. Residues: CASSSSDRDPSYEQYF.